The clone carrying this T cell receptor (beta chain) was picked up a small number of times. The CDR3 has 12 amino acids. CDR1 is SGHDT, CDR2 YYEEEE, per germline. Trimming took 4 bases from V and 6 from J, leaving 10 bases between them. Per the study methods: Reference gene primer amplification gave nucleated cell count estimates. The data were produced by immunoSEQ multiplex PCR, yet TCRdb's version contains in-frame clones alone and is incomplete. That table gives V, J and clone size, and the DNA gave D and trimming. The sample includes about 370,000 clones, more than 80% of them seen just once. The data belong to a study of blood T cell repertoires in COVID-19.

V usage is TRBV5-6 and J usage is TRBJ1-1; D perhaps matches TRBD1 (5 bases). This TCR came from a woman in her twenties or thirties with COVID-19, enrolled during active disease. Sequenced material: peripheral blood. CDR3 DNA: TGTGCCAGCAGCAGGGCAGGGTCTGAAGCTTTCTTT. It yields the protein CASSRAGSEAFF. Supplemented by reference TRBV5-6 and TRBJ1-1, the full variable domain reads DAGVTQSPTHLIKTRGQQVTLRCSPKSGHDTVSWYQQALGQGPQFIFQYYEEEERQRGNFPDRFSGHQFPNYSSELNVNALLLGDSALYLCASSRAGSEAFFGQGTRLTVV.